This TCR beta chain was retrieved from a study of PD-L1 blockade in urothelial cancer. Method: immunoSEQ multiplex PCR; TCRdb's copy keeps in-frame clones and lacks some. The sample yields approximately 110,000 clones, roughly 84% seen once. The ends were cut back, 1 base at V and 1 base at J, with 11 bases in the middle. The CDR3 extends over 16 amino acids. The V gene's germline CDR1 is SGHRS and CDR2 YFSETQ. This material consisted of PBMCs, taken around atezolizumab (anti-PD-L1) treatment. The receptor was derived from a man aged 45 to 65 with urothelial cancer. The chain is built from TRBV5-1 and TRBJ2-2; a possible D gene is TRBD2 (6 bases). CDR3 loop: CASSLIGGRNTGELFF. For the CDR3, the DNA is TGCGCCAGCAGCTTGATTGGGGGGAGGAACACCGGGGAGCTGTTTTTT.